These 20 T cell receptor beta chains share one sample of origin, sequenced in a study of regulatory dendritic cells for organ transplantation (dated by TCRdb to about 2017). The library relied on the immunoSEQ multiplex PCR assay. This immuneACCESS table, as held by TCRdb, lists in-frame sequences with V and J called but not all clones. Of the missing ones, under half trace to an unresolved V gene in checked studies; the others have no known cause. Here the sample has over 8,500 clones; roughly four fifths occur a single time. Roughly 2.6% of the sample is held by the ten biggest clonotypes. Sorted T cell subsets were CFSE-labeled and co-cultured for five to six days with allogeneic regulatory or mature dendritic cells at a 1:10 DC:T ratio. Their target antigens are unknown. Sequencing was carried out using memory CD4+ T cells from blood cultured with regulatory dendritic cells. The cell subset or site label for this specimen denotes: CD45RO+ memory T cells. Receptor source: a human donor in good health.

V and J are TRBV2 and TRBJ2-1; 8 nucleotides agree with TRBD1. The J segment lost 7 bases and the V segment lost 8 bases, leaving 13 bases of the junction unmatched. Germline CDR1 and CDR2: SNHLY and FYNNEI. There are 15 residues in the CDR3. CDR3 protein: CASPRFLQGGNEQFF. As DNA, the CDR3 is TGTGCCAGCCCCCGATTCTTACAGGGGGGTAATGAGCAGTTCTTC.

The genes are TRBV6-5 and TRBJ1-2; 7 positions agree with TRBD1. J lost 6 bases, V lost 5 bases, and 6 bases had no gene match. Germline V gene data show CDR1 as MNHEY and CDR2 as SVGAGI. The CDR3 extends over 13 amino acids. CDR3 in amino acids: CASSPTGRHGYTF. The CDR3 nucleotides are TGTGCCAGCAGTCCGACAGGGCGCCATGGCTACACCTTC.

The chain has TRBV5-4 and TRBJ2-7; weak D call: TRBD1 (6 bases). CDR3 length equals 13 residues. Germline CDR1 reads SGHNT; CDR2 reads YYREEE (reference sequence). The V and J ends lost 1 base and 7 bases respectively, with 12 bases between them. The CDR3 DNA reads TGTGCCAGCAGCTTGAGGACAGAGAGTGAGCAGTACTTC. Encoded protein: CASSLRTESEQYF.

The chain combines TRBV11-2 with TRBJ2-5, with 10 bases identical to TRBD2. V lost 5 bases, J lost 7 bases, and 10 bases stayed unmatched. The CDR3 loop spans 15 amino acids. In germline, CDR1 is SGHAT, CDR2 FQNNGV. The CDR3 nucleotides are TGTGCCAGCAGCCTAGCGGGGGAACTAAGAGTGACCCAGTACTTC. It codes for CASSLAGELRVTQYF.

This clone came up a few times. This chain uses TRBV7-2 with TRBJ2-1, with TRBD1 matching 7 bases. The CDR3 runs 15 residues. Trimming took 5 bases from V and 3 from J; bases not matched to a gene: 7. Germline V gene sequence: CDR1 SGHTA, CDR2 FQGNSA. CDR3 DNA sequence: TGTGCCAGCAGCCCCTGGGACAGCTACTACAATGAGCAGTTCTTC. Translating gives CASSPWDSYYNEQFF.

In this sample, this clone turned up once. The V call is TRBV6-6, the J call TRBJ2-1; 14 nucleotides match TRBD2. CDR1 and CDR2 (germline): MNHNY, SVGAGI (reference sequence). V was clipped by 6 bases and J by 8 bases; unmatched bases: 9. This CDR3 contains 16 residues. CDR3 protein: CASRPLTSGGAHEQFF. The CDR3 bases are TGTGCCAGCAGACCTCTGACTAGCGGGGGGGCTCATGAGCAGTTCTTC.

The chain carries TRBV9 and TRBJ1-2; no firm D call. The ends were cut back, 0 bases at V and 4 bases at J, with 10 bases in the middle. CDR1 is SGDLS, CDR2 YYNGEE, per germline. The CDR3 totals 14 residues. CDR3 in amino acids: CASSVGQETYGYTF. DNA for the CDR3: TGTGCCAGCAGCGTAGGCCAGGAAACCTATGGCTACACCTTC.

The chain has TRBV6-1 and TRBJ1-1; D not resolved. Germline lookup yields CDR1 MNHNS and CDR2 SASEGT. Trimming took 7 bases from V and 1 from J, leaving 19 bases between them. The CDR3 extends over 16 amino acids. The CDR3 protein is CASNDFSIRGNTEAFF. The DNA for the CDR3 is TGTGCCAGCAATGACTTCTCGATCCGGGGGAACACTGAAGCTTTCTTT.

This sequence joins TRBV11-3 and TRBJ2-5; possibly TRBD1 for D (6 bases). The germline gives CDR1 SGHNT, CDR2 YENEEA. The CDR3 is made up of 13 amino acids. The V end was cut by 6 bases, the J end by 5 bases, with 13 bases between. CDR3 DNA sequence: TGTGCCAGCAGGCCCAGGGGAAGGGAGACCCAGTACTTC. The encoded protein is CASRPRGRETQYF.

V gene TRBV5-5 combines with J gene TRBJ2-3, with 7 positions matching TRBD2. This CDR3 contains 15 residues. The J segment lost 0 bases and the V segment lost 3 bases, leaving 4 bases of the junction unmatched. CDR1 SGHKS and CDR2 YYEKEE come from the germline V gene (reference sequence). The CDR3 coding sequence is TGTGCCAGCAGCTCGGGACTACATAGCACAGATACGCAGTATTTT. Translation: CASSSGLHSTDTQYF.

This rearrangement joins TRBV6-5 to TRBJ1-2, with a weak D call TRBD1 (6 bases). V shed 4 bases and J shed 1 base, with 16 bases lying between them. Per germline, CDR1 MNHEY and CDR2 SVGAGI. The CDR3 has 16 amino acids. CDR3 sequence: CASSSSLQGINYGYTF. CDR3 nucleotide sequence: TGTGCCAGCAGTTCCTCCCTCCAGGGGATTAACTATGGCTACACCTTC.

The chain couples TRBV6-5 to TRBJ1-2; TRBD1 aligns across 10 bases. The CDR3 is made up of 14 amino acids. Looked up from germline, CDR1 is MNHEY and CDR2 is SVGAGI. The V segment lost 7 bases and the J segment 6 bases; nucleotides outside the gene matches: 8. CDR3 sequence reads: CASTDRGRWDGYTF. The CDR3 DNA reads TGTGCCAGCACCGACAGGGGGCGCTGGGATGGCTACACCTTC.

This clone has just one count. V gene TRBV25-1 combines with J gene TRBJ2-5; D perhaps matches TRBD1 (6 bases). Germline V lookup: CDR1 MGHDK, CDR2 SYGVNS. Trimming shortened V by 6 bases and J by 1 base, and 9 bases separated the two germline ends. The CDR3 consists of 13 residues. In DNA, the CDR3 is TGTGCCAGCAGATTGGGGGCCCAAGAGACCCAGTACTTC. Translating gives CASRLGAQETQYF.

V usage is TRBV18 and J usage is TRBJ1-6; a possible D gene is TRBD1 (5 bases). Trimming removed 2 bases from V and 9 bases from J, with 11 bases in between. Germline lookup yields CDR1 KGHSH and CDR2 LQKENI. The CDR3 has 14 residues. CDR3 protein: CASSPTQGGSPLHF. The CDR3 nucleotides are TGTGCCAGCTCACCAACGCAGGGTGGTTCACCCCTCCACTTT.

The chain has TRBV7-9 and TRBJ1-6, with 7 bases matching TRBD1. The CDR3 is 18 residues long. V was pared by 5 bases and J by 2 bases, with 12 bases of the junction left unmatched. Germline CDR1 is SEHNR and CDR2 is FQNEAQ (reference sequence). The DNA of the CDR3 is TGTGCCAGCAGCGAAAGACAGGGAGGTGGCCCCTATAATTCACCCCTCCACTTT. Translated: CASSERQGGGPYNSPLHF.

The rearrangement joins TRBV5-3 to TRBJ2-1, with TRBD2 matching over 12 bases. TRBV5-3 is an ORF for which the function is uncertain. Unmatched junction bases numbered 7, after V lost 4 bases and J lost 5 bases. CDR3 length equals 16 residues. CDR3 bases: TGTGCCAGAAGCGCCCCACTAGCGGGGGGCCACAATGAGCAGTTCTTC. Its translation is CARSAPLAGGHNEQFF.

The CDR3 sequence is CASSHTDTQYF. The CDR3, as DNA: TGTGCCAGCAGCCACACAGATACGCAGTATTTT. The rearrangement uses TRBV6-5 and TRBJ2-3; D remains unclear. The V gene's germline CDR1 is MNHEY and CDR2 SVGAGI. This CDR3 is built from 11 residues. The V gene lost 6 bases and the J gene lost 2 bases, with 3 bases spanning the gap.

This clone was detected only once. The gene calls are TRBV4-1 and TRBJ2-7; tentatively, D is TRBD1 (5 bases). The V end lost 1 base, the J end lost 3 bases, and 7 bases lay between the germline ends. From germline, CDR1 is MGHRA and CDR2 YSYEKL. This CDR3 contains 13 residues. CDR3 region: CASSQVQGYEQYF. CDR3 coding DNA: TGCGCCAGCAGCCAAGTGCAGGGCTACGAGCAGTACTTC.

J is TRBJ2-5 and V is TRBV4-2; D may be TRBD1 (6 bases). This CDR3 region has 14 residues. V was cut by 1 base and J by 4 bases, with 10 bases left in between. The germline CDR1 and CDR2 sequences are LGHNA and YNFKEQ. As DNA, the CDR3 is TGTGCCAGCAGCCAAGCGGACAGCCCAGAGACCCAGTACTTC. Translated: CASSQADSPETQYF.

The chain uses TRBV7-9 and TRBJ2-5, with 12 bases that match TRBD2. The J segment lost 2 bases and the V segment lost 5 bases, leaving 9 bases of the junction unmatched. The germline CDR1 and CDR2 sequences are SEHNR and FQNEAQ (reference sequence). The CDR3 runs 17 residues. The CDR3, as DNA: TGTGCCAGCAGCCGCCGGACTAGCGGGGTGCATCAAGAGACCCAGTACTTC. Translated: CASSRRTSGVHQETQYF.